This T cell receptor beta chain was sequenced for a study of control samples from healthy donors and cancer patients. Sequenced by immunoSEQ multiplex PCR; TCRdb stores in-frame clones only, minus some. The repertoire includes 100,000 to 150,000 clones, about nine tenths of them detected once, and around 9% sits in the top ten. Germline V gives CDR1 MGHRA, CDR2 YSYEKL. This CDR3 has 17 residues. V lost 4 bases, J lost 4 bases, and 13 bases stayed unmatched. V and J are TRBV4-1 and TRBJ2-7, with 10 positions matching TRBD2. The sequence derives from a middle-aged man in good health. The source material was blood. The CDR3 sequence: CASSPQLAGIRGYEQYF. CDR3 DNA: TGCGCCAGCAGCCCCCAACTAGCGGGGATAAGGGGTTACGAGCAGTACTTC.